The source of this T cell receptor beta chain is a study of blood T cell repertoires in COVID-19. This clone has a single count. This CDR3 is built from 17 residues. Between the trimmed V and J ends, which lost 1 base and 0 bases, there was a span of 12 bases. Germline V gene sequence: CDR1 MGHRA, CDR2 YSYEKL. The method was immunoSEQ multiplex PCR; TCRdb's version includes in-frame clones alone and lacks a portion of them. The sample has approximately 360,000 clones, around 87% seen once. Sequenced: PBMCs or T cells enriched from blood (not recorded which). The sequence was obtained from a man in his forties in a cohort exposed to, infected with or recovered from COVID-19 (not recorded which). The rearrangement links TRBV4-1 to TRBJ2-2, with D perhaps TRBD2 (6 bases). The CDR3 DNA reads TGCGCCAGCAGCCAAGCCTCGACTAGTTCGAACACCGGGGAGCTGTTTTTT. This encodes CASSQASTSSNTGELFF.